The next 5 T cell receptor beta chains were all read from a single sample in a study of blood T cell repertoires in COVID-19. Generated by immunoSEQ multiplex PCR, the TCRdb table keeps only in-frame clones and is missing some. The table has 200,000 to 250,000 clones, around 81% seen once. Material for sequencing was peripheral blood. The receptor source for this set is an older woman with acute or convalescent COVID-19.

V is TRBV11-2 and J is TRBJ2-2, with 7 bases lining up with TRBD1. V was clipped by 4 bases and J by 2 bases; unmatched bases: 7. Per the germline V gene, CDR1 is SGHAT and CDR2 is FQNNGV. The CDR3 sequence is 16 residues long. In nucleotides, the CDR3 is TGTGCCAGCAGCTACAGACAGGGTCCTAACACCGGGGAGCTGTTTTTT. Residues: CASSYRQGPNTGELFF.

The rearrangement joins TRBV3-1 (or the pseudogene TRBV3-2) to TRBJ1-1; a possible D gene is TRBD1 (6 bases). The CDR3 is 14 amino acids. Trimming cost V 0 bases and J 7 bases, with 12 bases left between them. Germline V gives CDR1 LGHDT, CDR2 YNNKEL (reference sequence). The CDR3 nucleotides are TGTGCCAGCAGCCAAGAGACAAGGGGGATTGAAGCTTTCTTT. The encoded protein is CASSQETRGIEAFF.

The chain recombines TRBV7-8 with TRBJ1-6, with a weak D call TRBD1 (5 bases). Per the germline V gene, CDR1 is SGHVS and CDR2 is FQNEAQ. Trimming cost V 4 bases and J 7 bases, with 14 bases left between them. The CDR3 has 15 amino acids. CDR3 residues: CASSSQVLGNSPLHF. Written as DNA, the CDR3 is TGTGCCAGCAGCTCACAGGTTTTGGGGAATTCACCCCTCCACTTT.

This chain joins TRBV9 and TRBJ2-2, with D hard to call. The CDR3 runs to 13 residues. V dropped 0 bases and J dropped 5 bases, with 5 bases sitting between them. CDR1 is SGDLS and CDR2 is YYNGEE in the germline V gene. The CDR3 DNA is TGTGCCAGCAGCGTAGAACTTACCGGGGAGCTGTTTTTT. This encodes CASSVELTGELFF.

The chain links TRBV19 to TRBJ2-3; 8 positions match TRBD1. The CDR3 length is 13 residues. V shed 5 bases and J 6 bases; nucleotides not matched to a gene: 4. CDR1 and CDR2 from the germline V gene are LNHDA and SQIVND (reference sequence). The CDR3 protein is CASSRDRLDTQYF. CDR3 coding DNA: TGTGCCAGTAGTCGGGACAGGCTTGATACGCAGTATTTT.